This entry lists 25 T cell receptor beta chains sequenced from one sample in a study of human T cells and chemical hapten exposure. Blood, whole and unfractionated, served as the source for total RNA extraction. MiXCR, applied by TCRdb to the 5' RACE reads, yields one record per CDR3 protein. Here the sample spans approximately 150,000 distinct CDR3 sequences, roughly 4.1% being singletons. Every receptor here comes from a female donor in good health.

This clonotype was recorded a few times. The gene calls are TRBV7-8 and TRBJ2-2; TRBD2 might be the D (6 bases). Per the germline V gene, CDR1 is SGHVS and CDR2 is FQNEAQ. Trimming left V 2 bases short and J 1 base short, with 11 bases between. The CDR3 has 16 residues. The CDR3 DNA is TGTGCCAGCAGCTTATCCAGGCGGGGGAACACCGGGGAGCTGTTTTTT. It specifies CASSLSRRGNTGELFF.

The chain combines TRBV28 with TRBJ2-5; D gene ambiguous. Per the germline V gene, CDR1 is MDHEN and CDR2 is SYDVKM. This CDR3 comprises 12 residues. Trimming removed 5 bases at V and 9 bases at J, with 13 bases between. The DNA of the CDR3 is TGTGCCAGCAGTCTCTCTAGGGTGGCCCAGTACTTC. Its protein product is CASSLSRVAQYF.

This clonotype was observed a handful of times. The chain carries TRBV3-1 and TRBJ2-4; D remains unclear. V was cut by 3 bases and J by 6 bases, with 9 bases left in between. Germline-derived CDR1 and CDR2 are LGHDT and YNNKEL (reference sequence). The CDR3 totals 13 residues. The CDR3 DNA reads TGTGCCAGCAGCCACGCCGGCCTAAACATTCAGTACTTC. Protein product: CASSHAGLNIQYF. The variable domain in full, with the rest retrieved from reference TRBV3-1 and TRBJ2-4, is DTAVSQTPKYLVTQMGNDKSIKCEQNLGHDTMYWYKQDSKKFLKIMFSYNNKELIINETVPNRFSPKSPDKAHLNLHINSLELGDSAVYFCASSHAGLNIQYFGAGTRLSVL.

This chain links TRBV4-3 with TRBJ1-4, with no clear D. The CDR3 totals 17 residues. Germline CDR1 is LGHNA and CDR2 is YSLEER. Trimming removed 0 bases at V and 7 bases at J, with 18 bases between. CDR3 region: CASSQDGPGGEGEKLFF. CDR3 DNA sequence: TGCGCCAGCAGCCAAGATGGTCCTGGTGGTGAGGGTGAAAAACTGTTTTTT.

This clonotype was observed at least ten times. The V call is TRBV29-1, the J call TRBJ2-4; D is unresolved. The CDR3 is 14 residues long. Germline V gene lookup returns CDR1 SQVTM and CDR2 ANQGSEA. V was trimmed by 3 bases and J by 0 bases, leaving 9 bases between them. Here the CDR3 reads CSVELPRAKNIQYF. The CDR3 nucleotides are TGCAGCGTTGAGCTCCCCCGAGCCAAAAACATTCAGTACTTC.

This clonotype was counted many times. The chain's CDR3 is CASSLRLAGYEQYF. The CDR3 DNA sequence: TGTGCCAGCAGCTTGCGTCTAGCGGGGTACGAGCAGTACTTC. The rearrangement joins TRBV7-2 to TRBJ2-7; 9 positions agree with TRBD2. Trimming removed 3 bases from V and 4 bases from J; junction bases left unmatched: 4. CDR1 is SGHTA and CDR2 is FQGNSA in the germline V gene. The CDR3 sequence is 14 residues long.

This clonotype showed up many times. The J gene is TRBJ2-5, the V gene TRBV29-1; D may be TRBD2 (6 bases). Deletions cut 1 base from V and 8 bases from J, with 14 bases between. Germline-derived CDR1 and CDR2 are SQVTM and ANQGSEA. CDR3 length: 13 amino acids. CDR3 sequence reads: CSVEVGTPGTQYF. In DNA, the CDR3 is TGCAGCGTTGAAGTGGGGACTCCCGGCACCCAGTACTTC.

Comments on this clonotype: Given a much more abundant clone one base away, this may be a read error. The V gene is TRBV27, the J gene TRBJ1-3; tentative D call: TRBD1 (6 bases). The CDR3 sequence is 18 residues long. CDR1 MNHEY and CDR2 SMNVEV come from the germline V gene (reference sequence). CDR3 amino acids: CSSGPTGPGWNSGNTIYF. For the CDR3, the DNA is TGTTCCAGCGGCCCGACAGGCCCTGGCTGGAACTCTGGAAACACCATATATTTT.

This clonotype was seen repeatedly, ten times or more. J is TRBJ1-1 and V is TRBV5-5; weak D call: TRBD1 (5 bases). The germline V gene encodes CDR1 SGHKS and CDR2 YYEKEE (reference sequence). V was shortened by 0 bases and J by 0 bases, with 12 bases between the two germline ends. The CDR3 has 16 amino acids. The CDR3 DNA is TGTGCCAGCAGCTTGGTTGGGGCCACCATGAACACTGAAGCTTTCTTT. Translation gives CASSLVGATMNTEAFF. The variable domain in full, completed from reference TRBV5-5 and TRBJ1-1, reads DAGVTQSPTHLIKTRGQQVTLRCSPISGHKSVSWYQQVLGQGPQFIFQYYEKEERGRGNFPDRFSARQFPNYSSELNVNALLLGDSALYLCASSLVGATMNTEAFFGQGTRLTVV.

The table lists this clonotype with many counts. The rearrangement uses TRBV7-3 and TRBJ1-1; 7 bases fit TRBD1. The V segment lost 4 bases and the J segment 6 bases; nucleotides outside the gene matches: 11. In germline, CDR1 is SGHTA, CDR2 FQGTGA. CDR3 size: 15 residues. CDR3 coding DNA: TGTGCCAGCAGCTACCAAGGACAGGCAGGGTCTGAAGCTTTCTTT. It specifies CASSYQGQAGSEAFF.

This clonotype was counted ten times or more. The rearrangement links TRBV7-2 to TRBJ2-5, with no clear D. V gave up 1 base and J gave up 1 base, with 10 bases separating them. CDR3 length: 15 residues. The germline V gene encodes CDR1 SGHTA and CDR2 FQGNSA. The CDR3 loop reads CASSLVIRLQETQYF. The CDR3 nucleotides are TGTGCCAGCAGCTTAGTCATACGGCTCCAAGAGACCCAGTACTTC.

Ten or more counts support this clonotype. The chain links TRBV5-1 to TRBJ2-3, with 7 bases that match TRBD1. This CDR3 is 14 amino acids long. Germline V gene data show CDR1 as SGHRS and CDR2 as YFSETQ. The V and J ends lost 7 bases and 2 bases, in that order; junction bases with no gene match: 7. The CDR3 bases are TGCGCCAGCGGCATACAGGGGCCCACAGATACGCAGTATTTT. It is translated as CASGIQGPTDTQYF.

This clonotype was recorded many times. The chain links TRBV4-3 to TRBJ1-2; D gene unclear. Germline values: CDR1 LGHNA, CDR2 YSLEER. The V and J ends lost 0 bases and 2 bases respectively, with 7 bases between them. This CDR3 has 14 residues. DNA of the CDR3: TGCGCCAGCAGCCAAGATCGGGCAAACTATGGCTACACCTTC. Translation gives CASSQDRANYGYTF.

This clonotype was seen at least ten times. The chain links TRBV6-1 to TRBJ2-1; D is possibly TRBD1 (6 bases). Germline CDR1 and CDR2: MNHNS and SASEGT. V dropped 2 bases and J dropped 8 bases, with 10 bases sitting between them. The CDR3 extends over 13 amino acids. CDR3 amino acids: CASSENYRDEQFF. The CDR3 DNA reads as TGTGCCAGCAGTGAAAACTACAGGGATGAGCAGTTCTTC.

This clonotype was seen at least ten times. The chain links TRBV5-1 to TRBJ2-7; 10 nucleotides line up with TRBD1. Germline trimming cut 3 bases from V and 7 bases from J; bases unmatched to any gene: 7. Germline assignment: CDR1 SGHRS and CDR2 YFSETQ. The CDR3 extends over 14 amino acids. For the CDR3, the DNA is TGCGCCAGCAGCTACCTCGGACAGGGGGGAGAGCAGTACTTC. Amino acid sequence: CASSYLGQGGEQYF.

At least ten counts were recorded for this clonotype. This CDR3 reads CSVSRGGGNTIYF. The CDR3, as DNA: TGCAGCGTTTCAAGGGGAGGAGGAAACACCATATATTTT. The rearrangement links TRBV29-1 to TRBJ1-3; TRBD1 is a possible D gene (5 bases). Trimming removed 5 bases from V and 4 bases from J, with 12 bases in between. Germline V lookup: CDR1 SQVTM, CDR2 ANQGSEA. The CDR3 extends over 13 amino acids.

In its sample, this clonotype was seen a few times. This may be a read error, as it is one base from a much larger clone. The chain has TRBV7-9 and TRBJ1-6; 7 nucleotides agree with TRBD1. V dropped 4 bases and J dropped 11; count of bases not matched to a gene: 17. The CDR3 spans 17 residues. Germline CDR1 SEHNR, CDR2 FQNEAQ (reference sequence). The CDR3 is CASSWNRQGIGYAPLHF. The CDR3 bases are TGTGCCAGCAGCTGGAATCGACAGGGCATCGGGTATGCACCCCTCCACTTT.

This clonotype has only a few counts. The chain carries TRBV20-1 and TRBJ1-2, with 11 bases that match TRBD1. CDR3 length equals 14 residues. Germline values: CDR1 DFQATT, CDR2 SNEGSKA (reference sequence). V lost 3 bases, J lost 7 bases, and 7 bases stayed unmatched. The CDR3 sequence: CSAREGQGGFGYTF. The CDR3 nucleotides are TGCAGTGCTAGGGAGGGACAGGGGGGATTTGGCTACACCTTC.

This clonotype was observed a few times. This chain joins TRBV5-1 and TRBJ1-2; maybe TRBD1 (6 bases). Germline V gene sequence: CDR1 SGHRS, CDR2 YFSETQ. The V end was cut by 0 bases, the J end by 5 bases, with 14 bases between. The CDR3 has 15 amino acids. The CDR3 here is CASSLDLPRGYGYTF. The CDR3 DNA is TGCGCCAGCAGCTTGGATCTTCCTAGGGGGTATGGCTACACCTTC.

In this sample, this clonotype turned up many times. CDR3 sequence: CSASLQGGEQYF. The CDR3 nucleotides are TGCAGTGCTTCCTTACAGGGGGGCGAGCAGTACTTC. The V and J genes are TRBV20-1 and TRBJ2-7; 8 bases fit TRBD1. Germline-derived CDR1 and CDR2 are DFQATT and SNEGSKA (reference sequence). This CDR3 is built from 12 residues. Trimming removed 5 bases from V and 6 bases from J; junction bases left unmatched: 6.

This clonotype was picked up many times. The chain's CDR3 is CASSFVQGWAEKLFF. CDR3 coding DNA: TGTGCCAGCAGCTTCGTCCAGGGGTGGGCTGAAAAACTGTTTTTT. The chain couples TRBV7-9 to TRBJ1-4; D might be TRBD1 (6 bases). The CDR3 is 15 residues long. CDR1 and CDR2 (germline): SEHNR, FQNEAQ (reference sequence). Trimming removed 3 bases at V and 7 bases at J, with 15 bases between.

This clonotype was observed at least ten times. The J gene is TRBJ2-5, the V gene TRBV6-6; no reliable D call. The CDR3 sequence is 13 residues long. Between the trimmed V and J ends, which lost 2 bases and 3 bases, there was a span of 7 bases. The germline V gene encodes CDR1 MNHNY and CDR2 SVGAGI (reference sequence). As DNA, the CDR3 is TGTGCCAGCAGTTACCGTGTGGAAGAGACCCAGTACTTC. Translation gives CASSYRVEETQYF.

The rearrangement uses TRBV7-6 and TRBJ1-4; 8 bases are a match to TRBD1. This CDR3 contains 15 residues. The trim removed 5 bases at V and 7 bases at J, leaving 9 bases unmatched. Germline V gives CDR1 SGHVS, CDR2 FNYEAQ. The CDR3 reads CASSQTDRGGEKLFF. CDR3 DNA: TGTGCCAGCAGCCAAACAGACAGGGGCGGTGAAAAACTGTTTTTT.

This clonotype occurred a few times. The chain carries TRBV18 and TRBJ2-5; D perhaps matches TRBD2 (7 bases). The CDR3 is made up of 17 amino acids. V shed 4 bases and J shed 4 bases, with 22 bases lying between them. Per germline, CDR1 KGHSH and CDR2 LQKENI. CDR3 DNA: TGTGCCAGCTCACGACGAACCGCGGGGGCATTAGGAGAGACCCAGTACTTC. This codes for CASSRRTAGALGETQYF.

This clonotype was seen ten or more times. V gene TRBV3-1 combines with J gene TRBJ1-1, with D maybe TRBD1 (5 bases). V was pared by 1 base and J by 3 bases, with 9 bases between. The CDR3 spans 14 residues. CDR1 is LGHDT and CDR2 is YNNKEL in the germline V gene (reference sequence). The CDR3 loop is CASSQVSGYTEAFF. In DNA form, the CDR3 reads TGTGCCAGCAGCCAAGTATCAGGGTACACTGAAGCTTTCTTT.